This entry features one T cell receptor beta chain sequence. Its antigen is unknown. This sample's RNA came from whole unsorted tissue. The normal lung tissue was taken more than 3 cm from the tumor edge. These data originate in a study of tumor and adjacent non-tumor tissue in lung cancer. Study-level background: Histology: 12 adenocarcinoma, a couple of squamous cell carcinoma, 1 small cell lung cancer. Aged about 31 to 80 years, patients included roughly eleven men and roughly 5 women with stage I to III disease. Study observations and caveats: Tumor tissue had significantly higher TCR diversity than normal lung.

CDR1 is SQVTM and CDR2 is ANQGSEA in the germline V gene. The CDR3 is made up of 14 amino acids. The library came from three nested PCR rounds adapted from ARM-PCR protocols. TCRdb used MiXCR to reprocess the multiplex PCR reads, holding one entry per CDR3 protein. The sample has about 50,000 distinct CDR3 sequences; about 79% are singletons. The gene calls are TRBV29-1 and TRBJ1-1, with D perhaps TRBD1 (6 bases). This TCR came from a woman aged 55-69 years with non-small cell lung cancer. Material for sequencing was distant non-tumor lung tissue. CDR3 in DNA: TGCAGTATTGGTCCCGATGGAACAGGGTTTGAAGCTTTCTTT. It yields the protein CSIGPDGTGFEAFF.